This entry is about one T cell receptor (beta chain). Its antigen is still unknown. The ends lost 2 bases at V and 14 bases at J; junction bases unmatched: 6. The CDR3 loop spans 13 amino acids. The germline CDR1 and CDR2 sequences are MNHEY and SMNVEV (reference sequence). The sample comes from a study of beta chain features in type 1 diabetes. Overall study context: Cell yields, gender and age were comparable in patients and healthy donors.

Study observations and caveats: For Type 1 diabetes patients, all four CD4+ subsets carried TCRB CDR3s that were moderately but significantly shorter. Healthy donors had naive, central memory and Treg TCRB repertoires that appeared less similar than those seen among patients.

Only one heparinised blood draw was taken per donor, and its volume averaged around 100 mL. Staining for CD45RO/CCR7/CD25/CD127/CD95/CD27 allowed sorting of CD4+ naive, central memory, regulatory and stem cell-like memory cells. Since all of the isolated RNA was reverse transcribed, expressed TCRB transcripts were what got sequenced. The protocol was immunoSEQ multiplex PCR, while the TCRdb copy is restricted to in-frame clones and leaves out a portion. The table records approximately 730,000 clones, around 15% of them present only once. This chain connects TRBV27 to TRBJ1-4; 9 nucleotides agree with TRBD1. The sequence derives from a young man with type 1 diabetes. Specimen: naive CD4+ T cells from blood. The CDR3 DNA reads as TGTGCCAGCAGTTTAAGTGGGACAGGGAGGCTGTTTTTT. It translates to CASSLSGTGRLFF.